These 14 T cell receptor beta chains originate from one sample sequenced in a study of sequential checkpoint blockade in melanoma (dated by TCRdb to between 2018 and 2021). The method was the immunoSEQ multiplex PCR assay. TCRdb retrieved this table from immuneACCESS and kept in-frame rearrangements only. Not all clones are present; in checked studies, unresolved V genes account for under half, and no reason is known for the remainder. The sample includes about 5,100 clones, with around 21% observed a single time. Around 18% of the sample belongs to the ten largest clones. Reading the label with the study, this specimen's treatment or condition is: randomized to nivolumab then ipilimumab (arm A) or the reverse (arm B). The sample consisted of tumor tissue (inferred from file names), taken from a patient given nivolumab and ipilimumab in sequence. The source of these receptors is a human donor with melanoma.

J is TRBJ1-2 and V is TRBV9, with a tentative D call TRBD1 (5 bases). This CDR3 is 13 amino acids long. V was cut by 10 bases and J by 2 bases, with 15 bases left in between. Germline CDR1 SGDLS, CDR2 YYNGEE. DNA for the CDR3: TGTGCCGGAAACAGGTGGGCGAACTATGGCTACACCTTC. Protein: CAGNRWANYGYTF. Using reference TRBV9 and TRBJ1-2 for the parts outside the CDR3, the full variable domain is DSGVTQTPKHLITATGQRVTLRCSPRSGDLSVYWYQQSLDQGLQFLIQYYNGEERAKGNILERFSAQQFPDLHSELNLSSLELGDSALYFCAGNRWANYGYTFGSGTRLTVV.

This clone is medium-sized (0.01 to 0.1%) within its sample. This chain uses TRBV28 with TRBJ1-6; the D gene is possibly TRBD1 (6 bases). The CDR3 length is 15 residues. Germline CDR1 is MDHEN and CDR2 is SYDVKM. V lost 3 bases and J lost 5, with 11 bases in between. The CDR3 here is CASSFWGQHNSPLHF. The DNA of the CDR3 is TGTGCCAGCAGTTTTTGGGGACAACATAATTCACCCCTCCACTTT. Full variable domain (remainder filled in from reference TRBV28 and TRBJ1-6): DVKVTQSSRYLVKRTGEKVFLECVQDMDHENMFWYRQDPGLGLRLIYFSYDVKMKEKGDIPEGYSVSREKKERFSLILESASTNQTSMYLCASSFWGQHNSPLHFGNGTRLTVT.

This clone was recorded at least ten times. This chain connects TRBV11-3 to TRBJ2-5, with D possibly being TRBD1 (6 bases). Between the trimmed V and J ends, which lost 3 bases and 2 bases, there was a span of 13 bases. CDR3 length equals 15 residues. Germline lookup yields CDR1 SGHNT and CDR2 YENEEA. The CDR3 DNA reads as TGTGCCAGCAGCTTTCGACAGGTCTTTCAAGAGACCCAGTACTTC. It yields the protein CASSFRQVFQETQYF.

The gene calls are TRBV6-8 and TRBJ1-6, with D unresolved. The germline V gene encodes CDR1 MNHGY and CDR2 SAAAGT. V was shortened by 7 bases and J by 4 bases, with 11 bases between the two germline ends. This CDR3 comprises 14 residues. CDR3: CASTEGRYNSPLHF. Written as DNA, the CDR3 is TGTGCCAGCACCGAAGGTAGATATAATTCACCCCTCCACTTT.

The chain recombines TRBV6-8 with TRBJ2-2; 13 bases map to TRBD2. The ends lost 6 bases at V and 1 base at J; junction bases unmatched: 5. The CDR3 extends over 17 amino acids. The germline V gene has CDR1 MNHGY and CDR2 SAAAGT. CDR3 protein: CASRRTSGGENTGELFF. CDR3 bases: TGTGCCAGCAGAAGGACTAGCGGGGGAGAGAACACCGGGGAGCTGTTTTTT.

The rearrangement links TRBV25-1 to TRBJ1-6, with D perhaps TRBD1 (5 bases). Trimming removed 8 bases from V and 6 bases from J, with 11 bases in between. The CDR3 covers 13 residues. Germline V lookup: CDR1 MGHDK, CDR2 SYGVNS. The CDR3 nucleotides read TGTGCCAGCGCAACAGGTACTAATTCACCCCTCCACTTT. Its protein product is CASATGTNSPLHF.

In its sample, this clone was seen many times. The rearrangement joins TRBV2 to TRBJ2-3, with D unresolved. From germline, CDR1 is SNHLY and CDR2 FYNNEI. The CDR3 extends over 14 amino acids. Trimming stripped 6 bases from V and 6 bases from J, with 16 bases between. The CDR3 DNA follows: TGTGCCAGCAGAGCATCAACGGGCCAGGATACGCAGTATTTT. Its translation: CASRASTGQDTQYF.

By sample share, this clone is medium-sized (0.01 to 0.1%). The chain has TRBV14 and TRBJ1-2, with TRBD1 as a possible D gene (6 bases). The germline V and J ends were trimmed by 2 bases and 8 bases, with 21 bases remaining between them. Germline V gene sequence: CDR1 SGHDN, CDR2 FVKESK. The CDR3 covers 16 residues. In DNA form, the CDR3 reads TGTGCCAGCAGCCAAATGAGCGTCGGGGGGGCGCGGGGCTACACCTTC. Its protein is CASSQMSVGGARGYTF.

V and J are TRBV28 and TRBJ2-3; no reliable D call. The V gene's germline CDR1 is MDHEN and CDR2 SYDVKM. The CDR3 has 13 amino acids. V was cut by 6 bases and J by 6 bases, with 13 bases left in between. Written as DNA, the CDR3 is TGTGCCAGCAGCCCCGGCTGGGCGGATACGCAGTATTTT. Protein: CASSPGWADTQYF.

In its sample, this clone was seen a few times. V usage is TRBV18 and J usage is TRBJ1-6; D gene ambiguous. CDR3 size: 14 residues. V was cut by 2 bases and J by 7 bases, with 9 bases left in between. Germline loops: CDR1 KGHSH, CDR2 LQKENI. This chain's CDR3 is CASSPTSENSPLHF. CDR3 nucleotides: TGTGCCAGCTCACCAACAAGCGAGAATTCACCCCTCCACTTT. Looking up the rest from reference TRBV18 and TRBJ1-6 gives the full variable domain: NAGVMQNPRHLVRRRGQEARLRCSPMKGHSHVYWYRQLPEEGLKFMVYLQKENIIDESGMPKERFSAEFPKEGPSILRIQQVVRGDSAAYFCASSPTSENSPLHFGNGTRLTVT.

This clone occurred a few times. The J gene is TRBJ1-6, the V gene TRBV19; the D gene is possibly TRBD1 (5 bases). CDR1 and CDR2 from the germline V gene are LNHDA and SQIVND (reference sequence). CDR3 length: 17 residues. Trimming shortened V by 3 bases and J by 4 bases, and 16 bases separated the two germline ends. The DNA of the CDR3 is TGTGCCAGTAGTATTGGGGGGAGAGGGGAGTATAATTCACCCCTCCACTTT. It codes for CASSIGGRGEYNSPLHF.

The gene calls are TRBV5-1 and TRBJ2-3, with unresolved D. Germline values: CDR1 SGHRS, CDR2 YFSETQ. Trimming shortened V by 1 base and J by 2 bases, and 8 bases separated the two germline ends. CDR3 length: 14 amino acids. DNA for the CDR3: TGCGCCAGCAGCTTGAGACGAGCCACAGATACGCAGTATTTT. It is translated as CASSLRRATDTQYF.

This clone occurred many times. The chain couples TRBV23-1 to TRBJ1-5; 9 nucleotides agree with TRBD1. TRBV23-1 belongs to the ORF category, with a function that is uncertain. Trimming cost V 6 bases and J 6 bases; bases outside gene matches: 9. There are 15 residues in the CDR3. The DNA of the CDR3 is TGCGCCAGCAGCCAAGATGGGACAGGGTTTCAGCCCCAGCATTTT. Translation: CASSQDGTGFQPQHF.

The table lists this clone with a few counts. This sequence joins TRBV30 and TRBJ2-7, with no clear D. CDR1 is GTSNPN and CDR2 is SVGIG in the germline V gene (reference sequence). This CDR3 is built from 14 residues. With 0 bases removed from V and 6 bases from J, the gap between germline ends came to 15 bases. CDR3 bases: TGTGCCTGGAGTGTCTCAGGCATCTTCTCCGAGCAGTACTTC. It encodes CAWSVSGIFSEQYF.